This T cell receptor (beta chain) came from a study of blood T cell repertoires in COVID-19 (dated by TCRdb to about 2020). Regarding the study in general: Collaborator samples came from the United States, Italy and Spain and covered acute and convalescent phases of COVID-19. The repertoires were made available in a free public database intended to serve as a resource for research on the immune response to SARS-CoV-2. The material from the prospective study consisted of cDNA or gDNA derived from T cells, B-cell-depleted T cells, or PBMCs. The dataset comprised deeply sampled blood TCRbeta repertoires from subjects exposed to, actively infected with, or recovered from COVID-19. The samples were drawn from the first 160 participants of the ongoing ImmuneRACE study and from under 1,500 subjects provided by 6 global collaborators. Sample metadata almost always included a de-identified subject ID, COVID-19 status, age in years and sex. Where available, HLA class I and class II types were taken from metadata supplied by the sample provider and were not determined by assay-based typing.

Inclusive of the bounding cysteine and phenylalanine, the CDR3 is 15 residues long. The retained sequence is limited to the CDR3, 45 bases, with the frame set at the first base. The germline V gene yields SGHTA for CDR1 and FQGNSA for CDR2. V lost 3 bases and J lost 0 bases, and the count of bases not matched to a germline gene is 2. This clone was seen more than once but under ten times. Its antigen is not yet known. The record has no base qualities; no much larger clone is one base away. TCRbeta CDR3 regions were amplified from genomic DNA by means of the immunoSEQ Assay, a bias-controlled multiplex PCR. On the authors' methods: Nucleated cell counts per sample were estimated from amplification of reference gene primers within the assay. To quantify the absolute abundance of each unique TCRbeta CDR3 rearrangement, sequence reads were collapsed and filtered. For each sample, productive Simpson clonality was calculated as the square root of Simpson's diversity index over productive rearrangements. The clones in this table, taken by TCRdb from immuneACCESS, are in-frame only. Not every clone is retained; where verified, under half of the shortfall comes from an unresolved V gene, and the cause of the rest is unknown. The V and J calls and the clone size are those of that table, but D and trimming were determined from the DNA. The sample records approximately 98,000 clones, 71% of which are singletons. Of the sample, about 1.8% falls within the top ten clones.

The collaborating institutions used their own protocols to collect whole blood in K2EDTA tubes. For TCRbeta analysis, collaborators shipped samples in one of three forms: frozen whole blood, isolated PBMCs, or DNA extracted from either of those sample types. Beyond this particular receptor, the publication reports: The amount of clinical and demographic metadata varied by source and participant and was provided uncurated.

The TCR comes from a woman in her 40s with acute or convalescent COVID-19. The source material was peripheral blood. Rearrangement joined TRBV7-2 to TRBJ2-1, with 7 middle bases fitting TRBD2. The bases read TGTGCCAGCAGCTTGGGGGGGAACTCCTACAATGAGCAGTTCTTC. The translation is CASSLGGNSYNEQFF. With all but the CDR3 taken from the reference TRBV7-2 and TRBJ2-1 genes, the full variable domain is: GAGVSQSPSNKVTEKGKDVELRCDPISGHTALYWYRQSLGQGLEFLIYFQGNSAPDKSGLPSDRFSAERTGGSVSTLTIQRTQQEDSAVYLCASSLGGNSYNEQFFGPGTRLTVL.